This T cell receptor beta chain originates from a study of a mutant IDH1 vaccine in newly diagnosed glioma. Study details: Either 4-6 weeks after radiotherapy alone or alongside temozolomide, vaccination was begun.

Assay: immunoSEQ multiplex PCR; the TCRdb copy retains only in-frame clones and omits some. The data hold about 32,000 clones, with 78% observed a single time. As regards this clone: Its antigen is unknown.

The time point was: week 11, during vaccination. Each dose delivered 300 ug of mutant IDH1 20-mer peptide subcutaneously with imiquimod. The specimen comprised PBMCs, sampled from a glioma patient whose treatment included an IDH1 peptide vaccine. This clonotype originated in a man younger than 45 with glioma.

The CDR3 sequence is CSVEVNPGQGAKNYGYTF. The CDR3, as DNA: TGCAGCGTTGAAGTGAACCCGGGACAGGGGGCTAAGAACTATGGCTACACCTTC. The chain recombines TRBV29-1 with TRBJ1-2; TRBD1 aligns across 12 bases. Germline V gene sequence: CDR1 SQVTM, CDR2 ANQGSEA. V was pared by 1 base and J by 2 bases, with 11 bases of the junction left unmatched. The CDR3 is 18 residues long.